The subject of this entry is one TCR beta chain. The antigen remains undetermined. These data are taken from a study of cytomegalovirus exposure and HLA in healthy donors. Primers: 60 Vbeta forward and 13 Jbeta reverse. The protocol was immunoSEQ multiplex PCR, while the TCRdb copy is restricted to in-frame clones and leaves out a portion. The repertoire shows 75,000 to 85,000 clones; the top ten hold less than 0.6%. Study outcomes and limitations: A later analysis showed HLA-associated TCR beta chains outstripping equally common others in clonal expansion.

Looked up from germline, CDR1 is SGHRS and CDR2 is YFSETQ. The CDR3 covers 17 residues. The junction had 7 bases not matched to a gene; V was cut back by 2 bases and J by 0 bases. The sequence derives from a man aged 50 to 59 in good health and CMV-seronegative. Sample: PBMCs. The chain couples TRBV5-1 to TRBJ2-3, with 9 bases identical to TRBD2. The CDR3 loop is CASSLGVAGGSTDTQYF. The CDR3 coding sequence is TGCGCCAGCAGCTTAGGTGTTGCGGGGGGGAGCACAGATACGCAGTATTTT.